Each of the 21 T cell receptor beta chains below was sequenced from the same sample in a study of cytomegalovirus exposure and HLA in healthy donors. The primer mix had 60 Vbeta and 13 Jbeta primers. Only in-frame clones appear in the TCRdb table, and some are missing; sequencing was by immunoSEQ multiplex PCR. The repertoire holds 100,000 to 150,000 clones, with less than 85% as singletons. The material sequenced was PBMCs. The receptors originated from a woman between 40 and 50 years old in good health and CMV-seronegative.

Written as DNA, the CDR3 is TGCGCCAGCAGCGTGGGGGGCGAGACCCAGTACTTC. Protein product: CASSVGGETQYF. V is TRBV5-1 and J is TRBJ2-5; D is tentatively TRBD1 or TRBD2 (6 bases each). Trimming pared 4 bases from V and 5 bases from J, leaving 9 bases between. CDR3 length: 12 residues. The germline gives CDR1 SGHRS, CDR2 YFSETQ.

The chain recombines TRBV4-3 with TRBJ1-5; 7 nucleotides align to TRBD1. Trimming removed 2 bases from V and 5 bases from J; junction bases left unmatched: 3. The CDR3 length is 14 residues. Per germline, CDR1 LGHNA and CDR2 YSLEER. In DNA, the CDR3 is TGCGCCAGCAGCCAAAATACAGGGGATCAGCCCCAGCATTTT. The encoded protein is CASSQNTGDQPQHF.

This clone was counted a few times. CDR3 protein: CASSPLGQTKNTEAFF. CDR3 DNA sequence: TGTGCCAGTAGTCCTCTGGGACAGACTAAGAACACTGAAGCTTTCTTT. This chain links TRBV19 with TRBJ1-1; 7 bases map to TRBD1. The germline V gene encodes CDR1 LNHDA and CDR2 SQIVND (reference sequence). This CDR3 has 16 amino acids. V gave up 5 bases and J gave up 1 base; unmatched junction bases: 10.

This chain uses TRBV7-9 with TRBJ2-7; D not certain. The CDR3 is 15 amino acids. V was clipped by 1 base and J by 0 bases, with 10 bases between them. CDR1 and CDR2 (germline): SEHNR, FQNEAQ (reference sequence). CDR3: CASSLVPSSSYEQYF. The CDR3 region has the DNA TGTGCCAGCAGCTTAGTCCCCTCTAGCTCCTACGAGCAGTACTTC.

The chain employs TRBV25-1 and TRBJ1-2; weak D call: TRBD1 (5 bases). The CDR3 covers 14 residues. V was cut by 5 bases and J by 3 bases, with 13 bases left in between. Germline assignment: CDR1 MGHDK and CDR2 SYGVNS. CDR3 nucleotides: TGTGCCAGCAGTCGTCAGGGCGGCTACTATGGCTACACCTTC. This gives the protein CASSRQGGYYGYTF.

V and J are TRBV28 and TRBJ1-1; the D gene is possibly TRBD1 (5 bases). This CDR3 contains 15 residues. Trimming stripped 7 bases from V and 4 bases from J, with 19 bases between. In germline, CDR1 is MDHEN, CDR2 SYDVKM. CDR3: CASTIWRVRGTEAFF. The CDR3 coding sequence is TGTGCCAGCACCATCTGGAGGGTTAGGGGCACTGAAGCTTTCTTT.

V is TRBV27 and J is TRBJ2-5; D is possibly TRBD2 (5 bases). The DNA end favors TRBJ2-7, so the J call may be wrong. This CDR3 is built from 16 residues. Germline assignment: CDR1 MNHEY and CDR2 SMNVEV (reference sequence). The CDR3 protein is CASSQYSGGQSYEQYF. The CDR3 DNA follows: TGTGCCAGCAGTCAATACTCAGGAGGCCAATCCTACGAGCAGTACTTC.

The V gene is TRBV19, the J gene TRBJ2-5; TRBD1 is a possible D gene (5 bases). The CDR3 is made up of 13 amino acids. V dropped 5 bases and J dropped 4 bases, with 11 bases sitting between them. Germline lookup yields CDR1 LNHDA and CDR2 SQIVND (reference sequence). In DNA, the CDR3 is TGTGCCAGTAGTGAGACAGCCCCAGAGACCCAGTACTTC. Protein: CASSETAPETQYF.

The chain couples TRBV10-3 to TRBJ2-3, with 13 positions matching TRBD2. CDR1 is ENHRY and CDR2 is SYGVKD in the germline V gene. The CDR3 sequence is 19 residues long. The V segment lost 8 bases and the J segment 0 bases; nucleotides outside the gene matches: 14. The DNA for the CDR3 is TGTGCCATCGCTTCCTCCCCGGGACTAGCGGGGTCTAGCACAGATACGCAGTATTTT. Translated, it gives CAIASSPGLAGSSTDTQYF.

This clone showed up just a few times. The gene calls are TRBV4-2 and TRBJ1-2, with TRBD1 matching 8 bases. Germline CDR1 reads LGHNA; CDR2 reads YNFKEQ. The trim removed 4 bases at V and 0 bases at J, leaving 4 bases unmatched. The CDR3 has 15 residues. The CDR3 loop is CASSRDRGANYGYTF. CDR3 DNA: TGTGCCAGCAGCCGAGACAGGGGTGCTAACTATGGCTACACCTTC.

In its sample, this clone was seen once. The chain has TRBV29-1 and TRBJ2-5; 11 bases are a match to TRBD2. With 6 bases clipped from V and 4 bases from J, the junction kept 7 bases outside the gene matches. The germline V gene has CDR1 SQVTM and CDR2 ANQGSEA. This CDR3 comprises 14 residues. CDR3 sequence reads: CSVQAGTSGETQYF. The CDR3 DNA sequence: TGCAGCGTCCAGGCCGGGACTAGCGGAGAGACCCAGTACTTC. The variable domain in full, completed from reference TRBV29-1 and TRBJ2-5, reads SAVISQKPSRDICQRGTSLTIQCQVDSQVTMMFWYRQQPGQSLTLIATANQGSEATYESGFVIDKFPISRPNLTFSTLTVSNMSPEDSSIYLCSVQAGTSGETQYFGPGTRLLVL.

The chain couples TRBV7-2 to TRBJ2-7; D is perhaps TRBD2 (5 bases). The CDR3 is made up of 14 amino acids. V shed 3 bases and J shed 2 bases, with 11 bases lying between them. Germline CDR1 and CDR2: SGHTA and FQGNSA. CDR3 protein: CASSFQSGTYEQYF. The DNA of the CDR3 is TGTGCCAGCAGCTTTCAAAGCGGAACCTACGAGCAGTACTTC.

As DNA, the CDR3 is TGTGCCAGCAGTTTTCAGGGTAACCAGCCCCAGCATTTT. This translates into CASSFQGNQPQHF. V is TRBV27 and J is TRBJ1-5; D possibly corresponds to TRBD1 (5 bases). Germline-derived CDR1 and CDR2 are MNHEY and SMNVEV (reference sequence). This CDR3 is built from 13 residues. V was cut by 3 bases and J by 7 bases, with 10 bases left in between.

This clone occurred a few times. The CDR3 DNA reads as TGCGCCAGCAGCTCTCTAGGGACAGGGGGCAGGGAGACCCAGTACTTC. Encoded protein: CASSSLGTGGRETQYF. The chain is built from TRBV5-1 and TRBJ2-5, with 12 bases matching TRBD1. CDR1 is SGHRS and CDR2 is YFSETQ in the germline V gene. The CDR3 has 16 amino acids. V shed 3 bases, J shed 5 bases, and the junction held 8 bases outside the gene matches.

The chain joins TRBV10-3 to TRBJ2-2, with TRBD2 matching 7 bases. The CDR3 totals 14 residues. Germline lookup yields CDR1 ENHRY and CDR2 SYGVKD. The ends lost 5 bases at V and 1 base at J; junction bases unmatched: 1. The CDR3 DNA reads as TGTGCCATCAGTCTAGCGGAGAACACCGGGGAGCTGTTTTTT. Protein: CAISLAENTGELFF.

This chain links TRBV6-5 with TRBJ2-7; 8 positions match TRBD1. Trimming took 1 base from V and 2 from J; bases not matched to a gene: 4. There are 15 residues in the CDR3. Per the germline V gene, CDR1 is MNHEY and CDR2 is SVGAGI. The CDR3 protein is CASSYYGQGPYEQYF. The CDR3 coding sequence is TGTGCCAGCAGTTACTACGGACAGGGACCCTACGAGCAGTACTTC.

The chain couples TRBV5-1 to TRBJ1-2; TRBD1 matches at 12 bases. The CDR3 runs to 17 residues. V dropped 4 bases and J dropped 6; count of bases not matched to a gene: 13. Germline loops: CDR1 SGHRS, CDR2 YFSETQ. CDR3 bases: TGCGCCAGCAGCCCAACCCTCGGGACAGGGGGCTTCAATGGCTACACCTTC. This sequence encodes CASSPTLGTGGFNGYTF. The entire variable domain, with the rest obtained from reference TRBV5-1 and TRBJ1-2, is as follows: KAGVTQTPRYLIKTRGQQVTLSCSPISGHRSVSWYQQTPGQGLQFLFEYFSETQRNKGNFPGRFSGRQFSNSRSEMNVSTLELGDSALYLCASSPTLGTGGFNGYTFGSGTRLTVV.

This clone was seen just once. This chain uses TRBV18 with TRBJ1-1; possible D gene TRBD1, 5 bases. Trimming took 0 bases from V and 3 from J, leaving 14 bases between them. Germline V lookup: CDR1 KGHSH, CDR2 LQKENI. The CDR3 covers 16 residues. Here the CDR3 DNA reads TGTGCCAGCTCACCACCGGGTTTTAGGGGCCACACTGAAGCTTTCTTT. This encodes CASSPPGFRGHTEAFF. Variable domain in full (rest from reference TRBV18 and TRBJ1-1): NAGVMQNPRHLVRRRGQEARLRCSPMKGHSHVYWYRQLPEEGLKFMVYLQKENIIDESGMPKERFSAEFPKEGPSILRIQQVVRGDSAAYFCASSPPGFRGHTEAFFGQGTRLTVV.

This rearrangement joins TRBV5-1 to TRBJ2-7; 13 positions match TRBD2. J gave up 5 bases and V 0 bases, and 5 bases lay outside the gene matches. The CDR3 spans 16 residues. The germline CDR1 and CDR2 sequences are SGHRS and YFSETQ. CDR3 nucleotide sequence: TGCGCCAGCAGCTTGGGCGGACTAGCGGGAGTAGACGAGCAGTACTTC. Amino acids: CASSLGGLAGVDEQYF.

The chain recombines TRBV6-5 with TRBJ2-7; 11 nucleotides line up with TRBD1. The CDR3 is 15 residues long. The junction had 4 bases not matched to a gene; V was cut back by 5 bases and J by 1 base. From germline, CDR1 is MNHEY and CDR2 SVGAGI. For the CDR3, the DNA is TGTGCCAGCAGTCCGGACAGGGGGCAATCCTACGAGCAGTACTTC. Translating gives CASSPDRGQSYEQYF.

V usage is TRBV6-6 and J usage is TRBJ1-1; unclear D gene. Trimming took off 4 bases at V and 0 bases at J, with 15 bases between the two ends. CDR1 and CDR2 from the germline V gene are MNHNY and SVGAGI (reference sequence). The CDR3 spans 16 residues. CDR3 amino acids: CASSSKLVGVNTEAFF. DNA for the CDR3: TGTGCCAGCAGTTCAAAGCTGGTCGGGGTGAACACTGAAGCTTTCTTT.